What follows is one T cell receptor (beta chain) and its context. This sample is drawn from a study of blood T cell repertoires in COVID-19. Per the authors' pipeline: Estimates of nucleated cell counts were drawn from the amplification of reference gene primers. Repertoires were generated with immunoSEQ multiplex PCR, while TCRdb's copy carries only in-frame clones and drops some. V, J and clone size derive from that table, while D and trimming were established from the DNA sequence. Counted here are more than 95,000 clones, approximately 84% occurring once; the ten biggest clones make up 20% to 30%. The CDR3 is made up of 19 amino acids. With 0 bases removed from V and 2 bases from J, the gap between germline ends came to 21 bases. CDR1 and CDR2 from the germline V gene are SGHRS and YFSETQ.

The chain uses TRBV5-1 and TRBJ1-5, with D possibly being TRBD1 (6 bases). Material: peripheral blood. The origin of this receptor is a man in his sixties with acute or convalescent COVID-19. In nucleotides, the CDR3 is TGCGCCAGCAGCTTGGGCCTGGGGGGGCCCGGACATGGCAATCAGCCCCAGCATTTT. It is translated as CASSLGLGGPGHGNQPQHF.